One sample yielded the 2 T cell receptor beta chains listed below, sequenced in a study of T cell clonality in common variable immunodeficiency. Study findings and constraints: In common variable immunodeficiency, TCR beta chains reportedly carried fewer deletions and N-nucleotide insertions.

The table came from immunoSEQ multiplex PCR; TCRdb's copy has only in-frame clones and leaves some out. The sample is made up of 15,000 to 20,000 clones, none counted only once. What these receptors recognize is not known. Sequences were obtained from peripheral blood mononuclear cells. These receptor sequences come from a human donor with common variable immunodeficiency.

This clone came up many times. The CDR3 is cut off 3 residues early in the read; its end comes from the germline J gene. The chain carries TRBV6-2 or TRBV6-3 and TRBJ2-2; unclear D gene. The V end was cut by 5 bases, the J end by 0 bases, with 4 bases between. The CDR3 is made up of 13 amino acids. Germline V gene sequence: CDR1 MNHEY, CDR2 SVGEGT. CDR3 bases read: TGTGCCAGCAGTACTACGAACACCGGGGAG. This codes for CASSTTNTGE. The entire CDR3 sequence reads CASSTTNTGELFF.

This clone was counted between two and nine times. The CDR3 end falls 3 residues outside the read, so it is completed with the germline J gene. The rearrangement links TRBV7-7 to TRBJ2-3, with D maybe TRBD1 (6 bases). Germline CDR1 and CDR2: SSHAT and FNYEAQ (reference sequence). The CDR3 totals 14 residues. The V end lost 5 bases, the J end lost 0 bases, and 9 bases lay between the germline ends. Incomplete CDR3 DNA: TGTGCCAGCAGCCGGACAGAGAGCACAGATACG. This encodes CASSRTESTDT. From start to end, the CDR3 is CASSRTESTDTQYF.